Listed below are T cell receptor beta chains from one sample, sequenced in a study of CD8+CD57+ T cells in acquired aplastic anemia. TCRdb redid the calling of the reads with MiXCR, one entry per CDR3 protein. The sample consists of over 150,000 distinct CDR3 sequences, around half of them appearing once. Input material: sorted CD4+, CD8+, or CD8+CD57+ T cells (not recorded which) from PBMCs. All receptors derive from a human donor with aplastic anemia. The CDR3 runs from the conserved cysteine through the conserved F or W. D genes are given only for firm matches. A clone size is listed for some rows: how often the clone was seen (once, few, many), or a class if it is expanded.

v_gene	d_gene	j_gene	abundance	CDR3aa	CDR3nt
TRBV19	NA	TRBJ1-3	NA	CASSIDSDRGTIYF	TGTGCCAGTAGTATCGACTCGGATCGGGGCACCATATATTTT
TRBV4-2	NA	TRBJ2-5	NA	CASSQEREETQYF	TGTGCCAGCAGCCAAGAGAGGGAGGAGACCCAGTACTTC
TRBV11-2	NA	TRBJ1-2	many	CASSLRGRAPLGYGYTF	TGTGCCAGCAGCTTACGAGGCAGGGCCCCACTAGGCTATGGCTACACCTTC
TRBV11-3	TRBD1	TRBJ2-1	NA	CASSSRDRGSNEQFF	TGTGCCAGCAGCTCTAGGGACAGGGGTAGCAATGAGCAGTTCTTC
TRBV24-1	NA	TRBJ2-1	few	CATSVVWGDTPYNEQFF	TGTGCCACCAGTGTCGTCTGGGGGGACACCCCCTACAATGAGCAGTTCTTC
TRBV6-2/TRBV6-3	NA	TRBJ1-1	few	CASSYRELNTEAFF	TGTGCCAGCAGTTACCGCGAGTTGAACACTGAAGCTTTCTTT
TRBV10-3	NA	TRBJ1-6	NA	CASGIGNSPLHF	TGTGCCAGTGGTATCGGGAATTCACCCCTCCACTTT
TRBV7-9	NA	TRBJ1-5	NA	CASSPGRAGNQPQHF	TGTGCCAGCAGCCCGGGGAGGGCGGGCAATCAGCCCCAGCATTTT
TRBV19	TRBD2	TRBJ2-1	NA	CASTASGGSYNEQFF	TGTGCCAGTACGGCTAGCGGGGGTTCCTACAATGAGCAGTTCTTC
TRBV6-1	NA	TRBJ2-2	many	CASSTGSYTGELFF	TGTGCCAGCAGTACAGGGTCGTACACCGGGGAGCTGTTTTTT
TRBV6-1	NA	TRBJ1-3	NA	CASSEDRFSGNTIYF	TGTGCCAGCAGTGAAGATCGATTCTCTGGAAACACCATATATTTT
TRBV7-9	NA	TRBJ2-3	many	CASSLGVSTDTQYF	TGTGCCAGCAGCTTAGGGGTTAGCACAGATACGCAGTATTTT
TRBV4-3	NA	TRBJ1-2	many	CASSQDQEAAYGYTF	TGCGCCAGCAGCCAAGATCAGGAGGCAGCCTATGGCTACACCTTC
TRBV25-1	NA	TRBJ1-1	few	CASRDIRDLNTEAFF	TGTGCCAGCAGAGATATACGGGACCTGAACACTGAAGCTTTCTTT
TRBV2	TRBD2	TRBJ2-3	many	CASSEGPVGTSEDTQYF	TGTGCCAGCAGTGAAGGCCCCGTGGGTACTAGCGAGGATACGCAGTATTTT
TRBV12-5	NA	TRBJ1-2	many	CASGPGVSNYGYTF	TGTGCTAGTGGTCCCGGGGTCTCAAACTATGGCTACACCTTC
TRBV10-3	TRBD2	TRBJ2-5	NA	CAISDFLAGGGRETQYF	TGTGCCATCAGTGACTTCCTAGCGGGGGGCGGGAGAGAGACCCAGTACTTC
TRBV20-1	NA	TRBJ2-2	NA	CSAPLRDTGELFF	TGCAGTGCTCCCCTTCGGGACACCGGGGAGCTGTTTTTT
TRBV19	NA	TRBJ2-2	NA	CASNRVGRWTGELFF	TGTGCCAGTAATAGGGTCGGTAGGTGGACCGGGGAGCTGTTTTTT
TRBV7-3	NA	TRBJ2-5	NA	CASSLGLEGPQGTQYF	TGTGCCAGCAGCTTAGGTTTAGAGGGGCCTCAGGGGACCCAGTACTTC
TRBV19	NA	TRBJ2-3	NA	CASSIGGDTQYF	TGTGCCAGTAGTATTGGGGGAGATACGCAGTATTTT
TRBV27	NA	TRBJ2-5	NA	CASSFFGPLETQYF	TGTGCCAGCAGTTTTTTTGGGCCCCTAGAGACCCAGTACTTC
TRBV20-1	TRBD1	TRBJ2-1	many	CSGSSGDRSYNEQFF	TGCAGTGGTAGCTCCGGGGACAGATCCTACAATGAGCAGTTCTTC
TRBV29-1	NA	TRBJ1-2	NA	CSVGSGANYGYTF	TGCAGCGTTGGCAGCGGAGCTAACTATGGCTACACCTTC
TRBV15	TRBD1	TRBJ1-2	NA	CATSNPDRAYGYTF	TGTGCCACCTCCAACCCCGACAGGGCCTATGGCTACACCTTC
TRBV6-4	TRBD1	TRBJ2-1	few	CASSVPGQGHYNEQFF	TGTGCCAGCAGTGTCCCGGGACAGGGGCATTACAATGAGCAGTTCTTC
TRBV29-1	TRBD2	TRBJ2-7	many	CSVEPSGGYEQYF	TGCAGCGTTGAACCAAGCGGGGGCTACGAGCAGTACTTC
TRBV5-5	NA	TRBJ1-1	NA	CASSFWVDTEAFF	TGTGCCAGCAGCTTCTGGGTTGACACTGAAGCTTTCTTT
TRBV20-1	TRBD2	TRBJ2-7	many	CSARDRGDFYEQYF	TGCAGTGCTAGGGATCGGGGGGATTTCTACGAGCAGTACTTC
TRBV24-1	NA	TRBJ1-1	NA	CATSDGTEAFF	TGTGCCACCAGTGATGGCACTGAAGCTTTCTTT
TRBV7-9	NA	TRBJ1-3	many	CASSGGGSSGNTIYF	TGTGCCAGCAGCGGGGGGGGCTCCTCTGGAAACACCATATATTTT
TRBV6-1	TRBD2	TRBJ2-1	NA	CASSDSGASYNEQFF	TGTGCCAGCAGTGATAGCGGGGCATCCTACAATGAGCAGTTCTTC
TRBV5-6	TRBD1	TRBJ1-1	many	CASSLEGQGNTEAFF	TGTGCCAGCAGCTTGGAGGGACAGGGGAACACTGAAGCTTTCTTT
TRBV7-9	NA	TRBJ2-7	NA	CASSPKENEQYF	TGTGCCAGCAGCCCCAAGGAGAACGAGCAGTACTTC
TRBV25-1	TRBD1	TRBJ1-2	once	CASSTWTGGTNDGYTF	TGTGCCAGCAGTACATGGACAGGAGGAACTAACGATGGCTACACCTTC
TRBV10-1	NA	TRBJ2-3	NA	CASKSGPRLEDTQYF	TGCGCCAGCAAAAGTGGCCCCCGACTAGAAGATACGCAGTATTTT
TRBV25-1	TRBD1	TRBJ2-1	NA	CASITGANEQFF	TGTGCCAGCATCACAGGGGCCAATGAGCAGTTCTTC
TRBV6-1	TRBD1	TRBJ2-1	NA	CASSEATGDPYNEQFF	TGTGCCAGCAGTGAAGCAACAGGGGATCCCTACAATGAGCAGTTCTTC
TRBV2	TRBD1	TRBJ1-5	few	CASRLGQGADQPQHF	TGTGCCAGCAGGCTCGGACAGGGGGCTGATCAGCCCCAGCATTTT
TRBV6-4	NA	TRBJ2-2	many	CASSESGSETGELFF	TGTGCCAGCAGTGAGAGCGGGTCCGAGACCGGGGAGCTGTTTTTT
TRBV6-4	TRBD2	TRBJ2-5	many	CASSDSGLDRETQYF	TGTGCCAGCAGTGACTCGGGACTAGATAGAGAGACCCAGTACTTC
TRBV4-3	NA	TRBJ1-4	few	CASSQDGEINEKLFF	TGCGCCAGCAGCCAAGATGGGGAGATTAATGAAAAACTGTTTTTT
TRBV5-1	NA	TRBJ2-7	many	CASSYPFEQYF	TGCGCCAGCAGCTACCCTTTCGAGCAGTACTTC
TRBV20-1	TRBD2	TRBJ2-1	NA	CSATTGTTYNEQFF	TGCAGTGCCACTACCGGGACTACTTACAATGAGCAGTTCTTC
TRBV5-5	NA	TRBJ1-5	NA	CASSFLYSNQPQHF	TGTGCCAGCAGCTTCCTGTATAGCAATCAGCCCCAGCATTTT
TRBV5-6	NA	TRBJ2-7	many	CASTFSAGEQYF	TGTGCCAGCACCTTCAGTGCGGGGGAGCAGTACTTC
TRBV12-3/TRBV12-4	NA	TRBJ1-2	many	CASSRGGISYGYTF	TGTGCCAGCAGTCGGGGGGGGATCTCCTATGGCTACACCTTC